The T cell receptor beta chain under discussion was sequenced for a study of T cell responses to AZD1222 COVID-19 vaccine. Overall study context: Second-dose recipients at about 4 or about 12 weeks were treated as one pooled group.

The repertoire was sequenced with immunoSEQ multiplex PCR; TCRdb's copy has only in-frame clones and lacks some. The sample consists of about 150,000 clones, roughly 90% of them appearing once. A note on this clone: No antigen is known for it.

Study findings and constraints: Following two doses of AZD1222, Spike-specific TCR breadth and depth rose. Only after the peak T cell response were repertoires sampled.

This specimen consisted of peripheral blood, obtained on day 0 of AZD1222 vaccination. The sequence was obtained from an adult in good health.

The CDR3 region has the DNA TGTGCCAGCAGCTTAAAGAGGGACGGGCAGAACACTGAAGCTTTCTTT. Translating it yields CASSLKRDGQNTEAFF. J is TRBJ1-1 and V is TRBV7-2, with D possibly matching TRBD1 (5 bases). The CDR3 totals 16 residues. The V and J ends lost 2 bases and 1 base respectively, with 14 bases between them. Germline V lookup: CDR1 SGHTA, CDR2 FQGNSA.